This is a list of T cell receptor beta chains from one sample in a study of blood T cells in healthy people across ages. TCRdb ran MiXCR on the 5' RACE reads and lists one entry per CDR3 protein. Of some 790,000 distinct CDR3 sequences in the sample, 29% were seen once. The sample consisted of blood. These receptors came from a woman older than 75 in good health. Both conserved end residues are part of each CDR3. The order of the fields is D gene, J gene, clone size, V gene, CDR3 protein, CDR3 DNA. A D gene is named only where the DNA matches it firmly. Only part of the rows carry a size: once, few, many, or a class if the clone is expanded.

d_call: -
j_call: TRBJ2-2
clone_size: -
v_call: TRBV7-2
cdr3_aa: CASSRRGGAGDGELFF
cdr3_nt: TGTGCCAGCAGCCGCCGCGGGGGCGCAGGTGACGGGGAGCTGTTTTTT

d_call: -
j_call: TRBJ1-4
clone_size: few
v_call: TRBV6-5
cdr3_aa: CASSYSQGYSEKLFF
cdr3_nt: TGTGCCAGCAGTTACTCTCAGGGGTATTCTGAAAAACTGTTTTTT

d_call: -
j_call: TRBJ2-7
clone_size: many
v_call: TRBV20-1
cdr3_aa: CSASFVYEQYF
cdr3_nt: TGCAGTGCTAGTTTCGTTTACGAGCAGTACTTC

d_call: TRBD1
j_call: TRBJ2-7
clone_size: many
v_call: TRBV7-9
cdr3_aa: CASSPPFGTGGDEQYF
cdr3_nt: TGTGCCAGCAGCCCACCCTTCGGGACAGGGGGCGACGAGCAGTACTTC

d_call: TRBD2
j_call: TRBJ2-7
clone_size: -
v_call: TRBV5-8
cdr3_aa: CASSPGTSGGPSYEQYF
cdr3_nt: TGTGCCAGCAGCCCTGGGACTAGCGGGGGGCCCTCCTACGAGCAGTACTTC

d_call: -
j_call: TRBJ1-2
clone_size: once
v_call: TRBV5-1
cdr3_aa: CASSLGGQLIDYGYTF
cdr3_nt: TGCGCCAGCAGCTTGGGCGGACAGCTTATAGACTATGGCTACACCTTC

d_call: -
j_call: TRBJ1-6
clone_size: -
v_call: TRBV6-2/TRBV6-3
cdr3_aa: CASSYRSGNNSPLHF
cdr3_nt: TGTGCCAGCAGTTACCGGTCGGGCAATAATTCACCCCTCCACTTT

d_call: TRBD1
j_call: TRBJ1-1
clone_size: -
v_call: TRBV20-1
cdr3_aa: CSARKQGTTEAFF
cdr3_nt: TGCAGTGCAAGAAAACAGGGGACCACTGAAGCTTTCTTT

d_call: -
j_call: TRBJ2-1
clone_size: -
v_call: TRBV20-1
cdr3_aa: CSTQDYRQNSYNEQFF
cdr3_nt: TGCAGTACGCAGGATTATCGGCAGAACTCCTACAATGAGCAGTTCTTC

d_call: -
j_call: TRBJ1-1
clone_size: -
v_call: TRBV7-9
cdr3_aa: CASSLGQGGKAFF
cdr3_nt: TGTGCCAGCAGCTTAGGTCAGGGAGGAAAAGCTTTCTTT

d_call: -
j_call: TRBJ2-2
clone_size: few
v_call: TRBV27
cdr3_aa: CAGSSHGAGTGELFF
cdr3_nt: TGTGCCGGCAGTTCCCACGGGGCGGGGACCGGGGAGCTGTTTTTT

d_call: TRBD1
j_call: TRBJ1-6
clone_size: many
v_call: TRBV7-9
cdr3_aa: CASSLGGTDNSPLHF
cdr3_nt: TGTGCCAGCAGCTTAGGGGGGACAGACAATTCACCCCTCCACTTT

d_call: -
j_call: TRBJ2-6
clone_size: many
v_call: TRBV7-2
cdr3_aa: CASSLDSGANVLTF
cdr3_nt: TGTGCCAGCAGCTTAGATTCTGGGGCCAACGTCCTGACTTTC

d_call: -
j_call: TRBJ2-3
clone_size: many
v_call: TRBV11-3
cdr3_aa: CASSPDLTDTQYF
cdr3_nt: TGTGCCAGCAGCCCTGACCTCACAGATACGCAGTATTTT

d_call: -
j_call: TRBJ2-1
clone_size: many
v_call: TRBV12-3/TRBV12-4
cdr3_aa: CASSIIPYEQFF
cdr3_nt: TGTGCCAGCAGCATAATCCCCTATGAGCAGTTCTTC

d_call: TRBD2
j_call: TRBJ2-5
clone_size: few
v_call: TRBV3-1
cdr3_aa: CASSVSRTSGGTQETQYF
cdr3_nt: TGTGCCAGCAGCGTCTCTAGGACTAGCGGGGGAACCCAAGAGACCCAGTACTTC

d_call: -
j_call: TRBJ1-1
clone_size: -
v_call: TRBV7-2
cdr3_aa: CASSLGGYEAFF
cdr3_nt: TGTGCCAGCAGCTTAGGGGGTTATGAAGCTTTCTTT

d_call: -
j_call: TRBJ1-4
clone_size: many
v_call: TRBV4-2
cdr3_aa: CASSQNQGIREKLFF
cdr3_nt: TGTGCCAGCAGCCAGAATCAGGGGATAAGGGAAAAACTGTTTTTT

d_call: -
j_call: TRBJ2-2
clone_size: -
v_call: TRBV10-1
cdr3_aa: CASSDTSRAGELFF
cdr3_nt: TGCGCCAGCAGTGATACCTCCAGGGCCGGGGAGCTGTTTTTT

d_call: -
j_call: TRBJ1-1
clone_size: many
v_call: TRBV9
cdr3_aa: CASSSRTGATEAFF
cdr3_nt: TGTGCCAGCAGCTCCCGGACTGGAGCCACTGAAGCTTTCTTT

d_call: -
j_call: TRBJ2-7
clone_size: -
v_call: TRBV20-1
cdr3_aa: CSASPEDRTYEQYF
cdr3_nt: TGCAGTGCTAGCCCAGAGGATCGGACCTACGAGCAGTACTTC

d_call: -
j_call: TRBJ1-1
clone_size: -
v_call: TRBV5-1
cdr3_aa: CASSLEGVGNTEAFF
cdr3_nt: TGCGCCAGCAGCTTGGAAGGGGTGGGGAACACTGAAGCTTTCTTT

d_call: -
j_call: TRBJ1-1
clone_size: many
v_call: TRBV5-1
cdr3_aa: CASSVDPGGGNTEAFF
cdr3_nt: TGCGCCAGCAGCGTCGACCCGGGCGGCGGGAACACTGAAGCTTTCTTT

d_call: TRBD1
j_call: TRBJ2-1
clone_size: many
v_call: TRBV24-1
cdr3_aa: CATSDKRDRVSNEQFF
cdr3_nt: TGTGCCACCAGTGATAAGCGGGACAGGGTGAGCAATGAGCAGTTCTTC

d_call: -
j_call: TRBJ1-2
clone_size: -
v_call: TRBV4-1
cdr3_aa: CASSQERASSRFGYTF
cdr3_nt: TGCGCCAGCAGCCAAGAAAGGGCTTCTAGCCGCTTCGGCTACACCTTC